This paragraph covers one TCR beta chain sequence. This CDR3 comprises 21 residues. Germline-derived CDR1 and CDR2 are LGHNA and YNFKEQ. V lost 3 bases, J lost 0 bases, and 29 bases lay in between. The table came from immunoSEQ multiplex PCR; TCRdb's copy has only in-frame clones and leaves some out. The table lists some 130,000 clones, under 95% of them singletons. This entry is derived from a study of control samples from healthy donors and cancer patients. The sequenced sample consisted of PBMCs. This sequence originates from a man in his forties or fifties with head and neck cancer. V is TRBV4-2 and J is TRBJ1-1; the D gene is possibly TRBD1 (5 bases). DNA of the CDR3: TGTGCCAGCAGCCACCTAAGGGGTGGTGTAGGTCCGCGATCTATGAACACTGAAGCTTTCTTT. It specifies CASSHLRGGVGPRSMNTEAFF.